The present entry profiles one TCR beta chain with its context. The antigen is not known. The CDR3 totals 13 residues. Germline V gene lookup returns CDR1 LNHDA and CDR2 SQIVND (reference sequence). The V end lost 6 bases, the J end lost 3 bases, and 11 bases lay between the germline ends. The sample comes from a study of T cell responses to AZD1222 COVID-19 vaccine. General study points: Unmutated regions of variants are reportedly targeted by nearly half of spike-specific TCRs. Spike was spanned by vaccine-associated CD4 TCRs, with dominance at 160-218 and 743-854. At baseline, seropositivity was found in only six AZD1222 recipients. Clonal diversity may have been underestimated in mostly white British donors.

Measured with immunoSEQ multiplex PCR; TCRdb has only the in-frame clones, and not every one. The data contain approximately 140,000 clones, 75% to 85% of them singletons. V and J are TRBV19 and TRBJ2-5; the D gene could be TRBD1 or TRBD2 (6 bases each). This specimen consisted of peripheral blood, obtained on day 0 of MenACWY control vaccination. This clonotype was sampled from an adult in good health. CDR3 nucleotide sequence: TGTGCCAGTAGGGAGGGGGTTGAAGAGACCCAGTACTTC. Amino acid sequence: CASREGVEETQYF.